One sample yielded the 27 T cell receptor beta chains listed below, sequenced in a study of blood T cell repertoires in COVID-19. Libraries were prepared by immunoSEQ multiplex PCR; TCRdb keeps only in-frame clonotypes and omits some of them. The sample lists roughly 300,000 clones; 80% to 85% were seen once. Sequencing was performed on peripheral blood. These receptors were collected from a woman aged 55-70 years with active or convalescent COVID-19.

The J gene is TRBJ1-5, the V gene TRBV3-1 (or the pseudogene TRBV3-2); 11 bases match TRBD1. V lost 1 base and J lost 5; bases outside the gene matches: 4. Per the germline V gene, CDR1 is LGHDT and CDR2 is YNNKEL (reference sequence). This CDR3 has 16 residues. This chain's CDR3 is CASSQADRGLYQPQHF. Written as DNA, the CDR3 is TGTGCCAGCAGCCAAGCGGACAGGGGGCTGTATCAGCCCCAGCATTTT.

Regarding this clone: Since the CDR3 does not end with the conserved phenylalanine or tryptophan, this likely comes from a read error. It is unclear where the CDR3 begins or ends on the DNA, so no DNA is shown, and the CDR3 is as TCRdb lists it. CDR3 loop: CASSKRQLREI. J is TRBJ1-1 and V is TRBV6-5; the table assigns TRBD1, which was not confirmed against the DNA. The CDR3 totals 11 residues, both ends included. Germline assignment: CDR1 MNHEY and CDR2 SVGAGI.

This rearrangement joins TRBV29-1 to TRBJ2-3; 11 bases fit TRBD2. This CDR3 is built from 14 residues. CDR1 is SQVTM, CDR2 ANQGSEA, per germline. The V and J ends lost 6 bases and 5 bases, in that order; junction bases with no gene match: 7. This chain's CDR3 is CSVSSGGWVDTQYF. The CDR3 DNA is TGCAGCGTCTCTAGCGGGGGGTGGGTAGATACGCAGTATTTT.

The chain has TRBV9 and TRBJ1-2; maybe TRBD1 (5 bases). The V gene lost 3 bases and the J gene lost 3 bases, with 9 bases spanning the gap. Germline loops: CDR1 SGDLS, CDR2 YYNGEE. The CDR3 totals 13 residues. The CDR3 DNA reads TGTGCCAGCAGCGCCGACAGATACTATGGCTACACCTTC. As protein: CASSADRYYGYTF.

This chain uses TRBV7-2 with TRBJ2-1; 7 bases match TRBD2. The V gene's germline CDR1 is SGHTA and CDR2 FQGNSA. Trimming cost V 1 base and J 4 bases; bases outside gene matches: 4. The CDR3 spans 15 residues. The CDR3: CASSLDVGGYNEQFF. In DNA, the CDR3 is TGTGCCAGCAGCTTAGACGTGGGGGGGTACAATGAGCAGTTCTTC. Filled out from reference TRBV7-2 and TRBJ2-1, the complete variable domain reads GAGVSQSPSNKVTEKGKDVELRCDPISGHTALYWYRQSLGQGLEFLIYFQGNSAPDKSGLPSDRFSAERTGGSVSTLTIQRTQQEDSAVYLCASSLDVGGYNEQFFGPGTRLTVL.

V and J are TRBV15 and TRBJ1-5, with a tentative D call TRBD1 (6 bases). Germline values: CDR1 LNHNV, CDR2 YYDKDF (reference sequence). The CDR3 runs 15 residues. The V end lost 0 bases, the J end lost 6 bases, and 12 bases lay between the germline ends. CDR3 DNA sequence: TGTGCCACCAGCAGAGACCCAGGGGTAGGTCAGCCCCAGCATTTT. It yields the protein CATSRDPGVGQPQHF.

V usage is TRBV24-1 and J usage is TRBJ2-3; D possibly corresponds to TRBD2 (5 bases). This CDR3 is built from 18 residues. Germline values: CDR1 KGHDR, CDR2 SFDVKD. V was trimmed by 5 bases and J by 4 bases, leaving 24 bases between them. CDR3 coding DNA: TGTGCCACCAGTGCAAAATCTCAGCGAGCCGGAGGCTCAGATACGCAGTATTTT. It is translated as CATSAKSQRAGGSDTQYF.

The CDR3 nucleotides read TGTGCCAGCAGTTTAGCGGGGGGGACGCAAGAGACCCAGTACTTC. It specifies CASSLAGGTQETQYF. The chain combines TRBV28 with TRBJ2-5; TRBD2 matches 9 bases. The germline CDR1 and CDR2 sequences are MDHEN and SYDVKM. The CDR3 runs to 15 residues. Trimming cost V 2 bases and J 2 bases; bases outside gene matches: 3.

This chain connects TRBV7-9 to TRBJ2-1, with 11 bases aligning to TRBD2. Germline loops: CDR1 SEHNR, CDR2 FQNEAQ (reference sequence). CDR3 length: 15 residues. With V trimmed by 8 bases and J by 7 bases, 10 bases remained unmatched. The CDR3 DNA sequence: TGTGCCAGCGACCTTAGCGGGGGGGCGGTTAATGAGCAGTTCTTC. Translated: CASDLSGGAVNEQFF.

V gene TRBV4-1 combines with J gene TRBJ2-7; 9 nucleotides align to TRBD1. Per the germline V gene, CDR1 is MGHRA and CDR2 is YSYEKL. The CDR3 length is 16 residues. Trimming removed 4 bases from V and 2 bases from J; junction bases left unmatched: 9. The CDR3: CASSRVGTGPTYEQYF. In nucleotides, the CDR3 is TGCGCCAGCAGCCGAGTCGGGACAGGGCCTACCTACGAGCAGTACTTC.

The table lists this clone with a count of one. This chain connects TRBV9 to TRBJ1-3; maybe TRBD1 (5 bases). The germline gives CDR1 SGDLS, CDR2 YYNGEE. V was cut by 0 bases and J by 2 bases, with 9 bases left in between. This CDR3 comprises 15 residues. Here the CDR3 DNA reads TGTGCCAGCAGCGTAGAGGGGATCGCTGGAAACACCATATATTTT. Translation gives CASSVEGIAGNTIYF. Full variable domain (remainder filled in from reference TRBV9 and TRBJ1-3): DSGVTQTPKHLITATGQRVTLRCSPRSGDLSVYWYQQSLDQGLQFLIQYYNGEERAKGNILERFSAQQFPDLHSELNLSSLELGDSALYFCASSVEGIAGNTIYFGEGSWLTVV.

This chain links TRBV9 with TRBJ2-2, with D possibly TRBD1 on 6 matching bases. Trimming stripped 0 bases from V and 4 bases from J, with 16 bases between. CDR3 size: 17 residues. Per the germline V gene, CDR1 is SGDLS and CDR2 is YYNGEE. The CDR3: CASSVGGTGSLTGELFF. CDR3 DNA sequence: TGTGCCAGCAGCGTAGGGGGCACAGGGTCGCTCACCGGGGAGCTGTTTTTT.

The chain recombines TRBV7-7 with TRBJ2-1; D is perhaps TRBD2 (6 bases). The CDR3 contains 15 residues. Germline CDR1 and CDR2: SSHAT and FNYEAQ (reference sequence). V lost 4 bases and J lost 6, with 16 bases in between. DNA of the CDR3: TGTGCCAGCAGCTCCGGGGACTCCCCGGGCAATGAGCAGTTCTTC. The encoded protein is CASSSGDSPGNEQFF.

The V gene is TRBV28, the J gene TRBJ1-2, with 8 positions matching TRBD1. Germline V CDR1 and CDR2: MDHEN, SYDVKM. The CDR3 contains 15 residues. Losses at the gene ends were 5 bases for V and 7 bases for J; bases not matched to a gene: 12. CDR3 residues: CASSQAGTGVGGYTF. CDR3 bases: TGTGCCAGCAGTCAAGCCGGGACAGGAGTTGGTGGCTACACCTTC.

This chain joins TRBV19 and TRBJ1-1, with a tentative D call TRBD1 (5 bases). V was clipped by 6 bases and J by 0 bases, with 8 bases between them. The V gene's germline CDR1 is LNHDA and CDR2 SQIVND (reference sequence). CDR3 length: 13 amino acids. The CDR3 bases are TGTGCCAGTAGCCTGACAGTGAACACTGAAGCTTTCTTT. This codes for CASSLTVNTEAFF.

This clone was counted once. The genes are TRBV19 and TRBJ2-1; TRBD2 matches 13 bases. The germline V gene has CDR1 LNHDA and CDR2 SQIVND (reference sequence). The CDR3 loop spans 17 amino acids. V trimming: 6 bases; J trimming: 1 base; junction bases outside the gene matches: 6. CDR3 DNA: TGTGCCAGTAGCAGTTGGACTAGCGGGGGTTCCTACAATGAGCAGTTCTTC. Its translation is CASSSWTSGGSYNEQFF.

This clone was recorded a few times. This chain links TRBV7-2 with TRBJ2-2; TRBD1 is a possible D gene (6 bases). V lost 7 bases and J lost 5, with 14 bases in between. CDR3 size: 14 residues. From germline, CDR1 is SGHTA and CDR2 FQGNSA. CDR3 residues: CASNLDRLTGELFF. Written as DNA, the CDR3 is TGTGCCAGCAATCTTGACAGGCTAACCGGGGAGCTGTTTTTT.

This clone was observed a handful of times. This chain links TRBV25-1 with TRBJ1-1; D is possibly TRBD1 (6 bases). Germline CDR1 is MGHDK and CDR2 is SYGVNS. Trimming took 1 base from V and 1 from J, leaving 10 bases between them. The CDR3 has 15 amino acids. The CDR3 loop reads CASSESGRGNTEAFF. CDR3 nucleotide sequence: TGTGCCAGCAGTGAATCCGGCAGGGGGAACACTGAAGCTTTCTTT.

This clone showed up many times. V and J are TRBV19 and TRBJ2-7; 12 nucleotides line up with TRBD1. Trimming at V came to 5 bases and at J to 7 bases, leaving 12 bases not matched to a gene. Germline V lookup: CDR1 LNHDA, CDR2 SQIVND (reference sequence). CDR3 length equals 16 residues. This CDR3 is CASSPIRGQGAREQYF. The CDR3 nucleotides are TGTGCCAGTAGTCCTATCCGGGGACAGGGGGCTCGGGAGCAGTACTTC.

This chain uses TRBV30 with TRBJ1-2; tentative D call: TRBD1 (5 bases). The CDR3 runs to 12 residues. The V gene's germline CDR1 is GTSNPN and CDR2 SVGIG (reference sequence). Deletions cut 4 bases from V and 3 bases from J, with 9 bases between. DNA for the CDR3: TGTGCCTGGACGGGGGGGTACTATGGCTACACCTTC. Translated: CAWTGGYYGYTF.

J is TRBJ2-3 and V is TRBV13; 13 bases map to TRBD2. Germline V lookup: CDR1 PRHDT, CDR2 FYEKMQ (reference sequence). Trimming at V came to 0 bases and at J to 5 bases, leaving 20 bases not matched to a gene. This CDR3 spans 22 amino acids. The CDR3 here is CASSLGPFLTSGGNLRGDTQYF. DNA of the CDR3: TGTGCCAGCAGCTTAGGCCCTTTCTTGACTAGCGGGGGGAATCTCAGGGGAGATACGCAGTATTTT.

This CDR3 is CASSSPDRSTEAFF. In DNA, the CDR3 is TGTGCCAGCAGCTCACCCGATCGGAGCACTGAAGCTTTCTTT. The V call is TRBV9, the J call TRBJ1-1; D is unresolved. CDR1 is SGDLS, CDR2 YYNGEE, per germline. The CDR3 contains 14 residues. The V end lost 4 bases, the J end lost 4 bases, and 14 bases lay between the germline ends. Full variable domain (outside the CDR3, taken from reference TRBV9 and TRBJ1-1): DSGVTQTPKHLITATGQRVTLRCSPRSGDLSVYWYQQSLDQGLQFLIQYYNGEERAKGNILERFSAQQFPDLHSELNLSSLELGDSALYFCASSSPDRSTEAFFGQGTRLTVV.

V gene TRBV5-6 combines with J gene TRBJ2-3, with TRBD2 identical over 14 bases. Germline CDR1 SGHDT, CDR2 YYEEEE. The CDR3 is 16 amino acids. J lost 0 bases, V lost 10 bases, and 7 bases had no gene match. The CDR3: CAGGLAGDGSTDTQYF. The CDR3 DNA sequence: TGTGCCGGGGGACTAGCGGGGGACGGGAGCACAGATACGCAGTATTTT.

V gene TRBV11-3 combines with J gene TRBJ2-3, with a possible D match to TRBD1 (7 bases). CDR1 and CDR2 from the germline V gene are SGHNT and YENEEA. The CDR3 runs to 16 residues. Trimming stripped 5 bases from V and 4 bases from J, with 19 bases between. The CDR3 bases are TGTGCCAGCAGCCCCGGACAGGTTGGAGGGGCAGATACGCAGTATTTT. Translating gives CASSPGQVGGADTQYF.

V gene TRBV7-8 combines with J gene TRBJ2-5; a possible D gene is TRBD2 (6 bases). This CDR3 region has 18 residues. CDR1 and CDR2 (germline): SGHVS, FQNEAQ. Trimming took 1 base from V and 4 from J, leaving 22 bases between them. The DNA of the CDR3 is TGTGCCAGCAGCTTAGTAGGGGACTCCACTCCTACACCAGAGACCCAGTACTTC. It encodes CASSLVGDSTPTPETQYF.

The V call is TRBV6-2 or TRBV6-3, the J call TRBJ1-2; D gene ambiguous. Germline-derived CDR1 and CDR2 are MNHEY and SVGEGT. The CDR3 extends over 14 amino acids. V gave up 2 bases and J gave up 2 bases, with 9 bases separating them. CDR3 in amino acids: CASSYAGGNYGYTF. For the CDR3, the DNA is TGTGCCAGCAGTTACGCGGGAGGGAACTATGGCTACACCTTC.

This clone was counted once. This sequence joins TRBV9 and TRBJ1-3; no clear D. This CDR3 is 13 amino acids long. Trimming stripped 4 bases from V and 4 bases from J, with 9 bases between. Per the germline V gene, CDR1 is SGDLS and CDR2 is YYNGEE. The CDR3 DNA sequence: TGTGCCAGCAGCCCCTATCGAGGAAACACCATATATTTT. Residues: CASSPYRGNTIYF.